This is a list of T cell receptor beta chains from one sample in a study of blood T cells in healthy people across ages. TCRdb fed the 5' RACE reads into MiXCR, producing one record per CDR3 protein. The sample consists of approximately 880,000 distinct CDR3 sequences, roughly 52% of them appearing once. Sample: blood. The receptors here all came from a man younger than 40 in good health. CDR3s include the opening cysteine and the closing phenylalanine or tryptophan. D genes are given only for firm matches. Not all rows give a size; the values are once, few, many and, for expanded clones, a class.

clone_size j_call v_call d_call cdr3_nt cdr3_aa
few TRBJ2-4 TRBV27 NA TGTGCCAGCAGTCCCACCTCGACTGATACAGCCAAAAACATTCAGTACTTC CASSPTSTDTAKNIQYF
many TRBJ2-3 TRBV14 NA TGTGCCAGCAGCCTTCTCTCAGATACGCAGTATTTT CASSLLSDTQYF
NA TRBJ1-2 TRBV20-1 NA TGCAGTGCTATGGACGGATTGAACTATGGCTACACCTTC CSAMDGLNYGYTF
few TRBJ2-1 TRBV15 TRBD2 TGTGCCACCAGCAGAGATTTAGCGGGGGACTACAATGAGCAGTTCTTC CATSRDLAGDYNEQFF
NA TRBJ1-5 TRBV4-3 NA TGCGCCAGCAGCCAAGATTTAGATGACTATCAGCCCCAGCATTTT CASSQDLDDYQPQHF
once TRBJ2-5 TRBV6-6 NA TGTGCCAGCAGCCGGAAGACGCCCCAAGAGACCCAGTACTTC CASSRKTPQETQYF
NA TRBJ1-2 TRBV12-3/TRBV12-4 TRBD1 TGTGCCAGCAGTTTTGGGGACAGGGGCGGTGGCTACACCTTC CASSFGDRGGGYTF
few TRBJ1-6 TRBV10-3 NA TGTGCCATCAGTGAGTCGGCGGACCCTAGCTCCTATAATTCACCCCTCCACTTT CAISESADPSSYNSPLHF
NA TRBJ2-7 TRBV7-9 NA TGTGCCAGCAGCTTACAGGGTGGGCTGCTCTACGAGCAGTACTTC CASSLQGGLLYEQYF
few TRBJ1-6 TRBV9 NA TGTGCCAGCAGCGTAGTTGGTGATGCCTCACCCCTCCACTTT CASSVVGDASPLHF
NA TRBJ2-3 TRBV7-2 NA TGTGCCAGCAGCTCCCCGACCATGCGACCAGATACGCAGTATTTT CASSSPTMRPDTQYF